This T cell receptor (beta chain) was profiled in a study of T cells in Graves' hyperthyroidism and ophthalmopathy. The TCR beta CDR3 regions underwent amplification using RNA transcripts as the source. The TCR CDR3 was amplified in a first-round RT-PCR using the HTBI primer set. TCRdb reprocessed the multiplex PCR reads via MiXCR and lists one record per CDR3 protein. The profile shows 450,000 to 500,000 distinct CDR3 sequences, roughly 22% of them singletons. Study conclusions and caveats: Separation of ophthalmopathy from stable hyperthyroidism was achieved by a 13 V-J model.

Any patient presenting with uncontrolled infection, other autoimmune disease, pregnancy or lactation was left out. Diagnosis relied on clinical symptoms, serum thyroxine and TRAb, thyroid ultrasound and orbital computed tomography. In the case of this clonotype: Its target is not known.

Trimming cost V 6 bases and J 6 bases, with 15 bases left between them. Germline loops: CDR1 MNHNS, CDR2 SASEGT. This CDR3 is built from 13 residues. The source of this sequence is a woman in her seventies with Graves' ophthalmopathy. The chain employs TRBV6-1 and TRBJ2-7; the D is unclear. The sequenced material came from blood. The CDR3 spells CASSPDLLSEQYF. The CDR3 coding sequence is TGTGCCAGCAGCCCGGACCTTCTCTCCGAGCAGTACTTC.